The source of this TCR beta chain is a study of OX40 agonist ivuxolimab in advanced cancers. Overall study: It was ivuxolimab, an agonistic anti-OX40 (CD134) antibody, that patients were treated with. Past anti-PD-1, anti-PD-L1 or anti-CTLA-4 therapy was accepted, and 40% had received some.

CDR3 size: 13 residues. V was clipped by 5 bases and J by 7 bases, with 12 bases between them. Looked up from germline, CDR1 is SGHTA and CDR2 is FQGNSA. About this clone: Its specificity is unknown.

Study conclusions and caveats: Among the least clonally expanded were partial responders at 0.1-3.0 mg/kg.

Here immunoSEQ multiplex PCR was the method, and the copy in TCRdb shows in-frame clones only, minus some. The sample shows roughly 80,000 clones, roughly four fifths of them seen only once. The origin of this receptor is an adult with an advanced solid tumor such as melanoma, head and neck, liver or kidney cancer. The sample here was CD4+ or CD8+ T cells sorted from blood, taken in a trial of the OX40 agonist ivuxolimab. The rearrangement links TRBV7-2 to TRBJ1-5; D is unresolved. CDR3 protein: CASSRGRAQPQHF. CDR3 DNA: TGTGCCAGCAGCCGGGGAAGGGCGCAGCCCCAGCATTTT.